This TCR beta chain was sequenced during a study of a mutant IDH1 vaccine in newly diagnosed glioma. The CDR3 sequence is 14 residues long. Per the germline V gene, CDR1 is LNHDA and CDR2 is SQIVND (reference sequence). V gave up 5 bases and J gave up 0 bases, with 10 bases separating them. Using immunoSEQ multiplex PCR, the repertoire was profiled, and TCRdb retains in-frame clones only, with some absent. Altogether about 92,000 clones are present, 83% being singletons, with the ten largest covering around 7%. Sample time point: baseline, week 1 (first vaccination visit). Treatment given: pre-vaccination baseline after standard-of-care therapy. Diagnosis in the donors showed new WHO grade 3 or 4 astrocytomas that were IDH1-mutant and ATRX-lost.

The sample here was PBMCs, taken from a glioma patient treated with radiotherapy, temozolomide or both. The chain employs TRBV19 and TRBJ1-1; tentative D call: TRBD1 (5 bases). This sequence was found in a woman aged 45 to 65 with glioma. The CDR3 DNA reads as TGTGCCAGTAGTGCACAGGCCATGAACACTGAAGCTTTCTTT. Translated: CASSAQAMNTEAFF. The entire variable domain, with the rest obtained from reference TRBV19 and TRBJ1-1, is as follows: DGGITQSPKYLFRKEGQNVTLSCEQNLNHDAMYWYRQDPGQGLRLIYYSQIVNDFQKGDIAEGYSVSREKKESFPLTVTSAQKNPTAFYLCASSAQAMNTEAFFGQGTRLTVV.